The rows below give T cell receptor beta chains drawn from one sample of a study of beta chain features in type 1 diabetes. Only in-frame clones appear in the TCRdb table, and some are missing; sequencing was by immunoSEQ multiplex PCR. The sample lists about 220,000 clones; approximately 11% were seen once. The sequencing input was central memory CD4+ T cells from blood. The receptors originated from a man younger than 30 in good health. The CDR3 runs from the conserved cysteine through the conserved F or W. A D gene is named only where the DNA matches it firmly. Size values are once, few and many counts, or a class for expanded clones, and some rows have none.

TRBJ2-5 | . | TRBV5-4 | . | TGTGCCAGCAGCGCGAACAGGGCCCTTCAAGAGACCCAGTACTTC | CASSANRALQETQYF
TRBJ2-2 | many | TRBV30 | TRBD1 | TGTGCCTGGAGACCTCGGACAGGAGTCTTCCCCGGGGAGCTGTTTTTT | CAWRPRTGVFPGELFF
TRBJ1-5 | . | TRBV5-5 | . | TGTGCCAGCAGCCTTCGTGAGGGAGTATATCAGCCCCAGCATTTT | CASSLREGVYQPQHF
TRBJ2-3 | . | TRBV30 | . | TGTGCCTATCAGGATAGAGGGCTACAAACGGATACGCAGTATTTT | CAYQDRGLQTDTQYF
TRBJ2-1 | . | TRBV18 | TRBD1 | TGTGCCAGCTCACCATGGTCGGGACAGTACAATGAGCAGTTCTTC | CASSPWSGQYNEQFF
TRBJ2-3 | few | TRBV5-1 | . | TGCGCCAGCAGCTTGGGGGGAACCGAGTCGACAGATACGCAGTATTTT | CASSLGGTESTDTQYF
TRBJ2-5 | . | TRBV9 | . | TGTGCCAGCAGCGGGCAGATGGGGGAGACCCAGTACTTC | CASSGQMGETQYF
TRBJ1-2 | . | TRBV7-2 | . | TGTGCCAGCAGCTTCATCACAGGGGGCTACACCTTC | CASSFITGGYTF
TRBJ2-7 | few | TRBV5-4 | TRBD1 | TGTGCCAGCAGCTCGAGGACAGGGGACTACGAGCAGTACTTC | CASSSRTGDYEQYF
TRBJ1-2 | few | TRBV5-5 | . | TGTGCCAGCAGCTTCGGAGATAACTATGGCTACACCTTC | CASSFGDNYGYTF
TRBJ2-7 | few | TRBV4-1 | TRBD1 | TGCGCCAGCAGCCCTGGGACAGGGGGCCACTCCTACGAGCAGTACTTC | CASSPGTGGHSYEQYF
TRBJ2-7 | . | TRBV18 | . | TGTGCCACCGCGGAGAGACACGTAGGCGAGCAGTACTTC | CATAERHVGEQYF
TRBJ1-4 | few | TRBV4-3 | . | TGCGCCAGCAGCCAAGATGGTGGGTTCCCGGGAAAACTGTTTTTT | CASSQDGGFPGKLFF
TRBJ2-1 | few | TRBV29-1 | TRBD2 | TGCAGCGTTGGGAGCGGGAGGGCGGGTGAGCAGTTCTTC | CSVGSGRAGEQFF
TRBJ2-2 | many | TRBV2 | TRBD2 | TGTGCCAGCAGTGCCGGGACTACGAACACCGGGGAGCTGTTTTTT | CASSAGTTNTGELFF